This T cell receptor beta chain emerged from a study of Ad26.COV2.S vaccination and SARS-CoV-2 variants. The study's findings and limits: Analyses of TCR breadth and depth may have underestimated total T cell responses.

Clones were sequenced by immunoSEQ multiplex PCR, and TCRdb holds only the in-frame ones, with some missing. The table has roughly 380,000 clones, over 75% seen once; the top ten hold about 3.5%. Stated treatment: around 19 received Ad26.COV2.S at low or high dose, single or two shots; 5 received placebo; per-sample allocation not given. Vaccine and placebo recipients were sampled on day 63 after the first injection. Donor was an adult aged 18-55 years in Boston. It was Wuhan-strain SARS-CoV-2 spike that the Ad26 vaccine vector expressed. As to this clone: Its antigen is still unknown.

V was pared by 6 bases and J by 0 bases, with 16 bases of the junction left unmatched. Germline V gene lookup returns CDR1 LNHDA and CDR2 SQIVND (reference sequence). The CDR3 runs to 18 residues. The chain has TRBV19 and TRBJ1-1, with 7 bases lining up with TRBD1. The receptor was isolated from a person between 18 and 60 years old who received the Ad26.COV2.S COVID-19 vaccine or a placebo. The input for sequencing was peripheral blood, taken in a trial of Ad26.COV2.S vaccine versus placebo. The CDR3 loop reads CASRTGLPTFLMNTEAFF. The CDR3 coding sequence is TGTGCCAGTAGGACAGGGCTCCCGACGTTTTTAATGAACACTGAAGCTTTCTTT.